One T cell receptor (beta chain) is described in this entry. This clonotype has a handful of counts. What antigen it recognizes has not been identified. Base qualities are missing; no much larger clone stands one base away. These data originate in a study of response to subunit inactivated influenza vaccine (dated by TCRdb to 2016 to 2018). In the study overall: Deep quantitative T cell receptor repertoire profiling was used in the study to track responses to a trivalent subunit inactivated influenza vaccine.

Overall results and qualifications from the work: According to the authors, only a limited number of new T cells may be recruited by each seasonal influenza vaccination.

Deletion took 6 bases off V and 4 bases off J, with a span of 14 bases between the germline ends. The germline V gene yields SNHLY for CDR1 and FYNNEI for CDR2. From the cysteine up to the phenylalanine, the CDR3 has a length of 14 residues. Of all the DNA, just the CDR3 is kept, 42 bases in frame from base 1. The library was prepared using RT-PCR. TCRdb lists the instrument as Illumina HiSeq 2500. TCRdb handled the public reads itself, with Q25 trimming in fastp and clone calling in MiXCR, and kept productive beta chains. Rows are unified per CDR3 protein, each entry keeping the most common DNA and genes. The sample yields roughly 290,000 distinct CDR3 sequences; just over 20% were counted once. The ten largest clones take up 10% of the sample.

Source: PBMCs from blood, taken around 22 months after vaccination. This TCR was sampled from a man aged 50 to 75 who received an inactivated influenza vaccine. Donor details come from another sample of the same person, matched by shared clones. Here the chain combines TRBV2 and TRBJ2-3, and TRBD2 may be the D gene, going by 6 matching bases. The CDR3 reads as follows: CASRDYSNADTQYF. The DNA sequence reads TGTGCCAGCAGGGACTATTCAAACGCAGATACGCAGTATTTT.